This note documents a single TCR beta chain sequence. The entry originates in a study of cytomegalovirus exposure and HLA in healthy donors. The study ran its PCR with 60 Vbeta and 13 Jbeta primers. TCRdb's table, derived via immunoSEQ multiplex PCR, lists solely in-frame clones and lacks some. The sample includes 120,000 to 150,000 clones, around four fifths seen only once; the top ten take under 2%. Germline loops: CDR1 SQVTM, CDR2 ANQGSEA. The CDR3 sequence is 13 residues long. Deletions cut 7 bases from V and 4 bases from J, with 16 bases between. This TCR was sampled from a woman in her forties in good health and CMV-seronegative. Specimen: PBMCs. This rearrangement joins TRBV29-1 to TRBJ1-1; D might be TRBD1 (6 bases). CDR3 nucleotide sequence: TGCAGCGGAGGGGGGGGTCGGCCCACTGAAGCTTTCTTT. It specifies CSGGGGRPTEAFF.